This T cell receptor beta chain appears in the sequencing data of a study of tumor-infiltrating lymphocytes in primary liver carcinoma. A word on this clonotype: A much larger clonotype is one base distant, so this may be a read error.

This CDR3 is 12 amino acids long. The tissue used was unsorted bulk material of roughly 17-34 mg. RNA and DNA were co-extracted from it with the AllPrep DNA/RNA mini kit. Making TCR beta cDNA involved roughly 0.55 ug total RNA and a constant-region primer. Three nested multiplex PCR rounds of slightly modified ARM-PCR generated TCR beta libraries. With TRBV1-TRBV30 forward primers and a C-beta reverse primer, the first two PCR rounds were run for 10 cycles each. One entry per CDR3 protein results from TCRdb running MiXCR on the multiplex PCR reads. Here the sample spans about 97,000 distinct CDR3 sequences, approximately 70% being singletons.

The gene calls are TRBV12-3 or TRBV12-4 and TRBJ2-2, with a possible D match to TRBD2 (6 bases). Sequenced: liver tumor tissue from sampling region 2. As for subset: tumor region T2, inferior pole. The TCR was taken from a woman in her sixties with primary liver carcinoma and hepatitis B virus infection. The CDR3 nucleotides are TGTGCCAGCAGTTTAGTTAACGGGGGGCTGTTTTTT. It encodes CASSLVNGGLFF.